A selection of T cell receptor beta chains follows, all from one sample in a study of shared clonotypes between healthy human individuals. The assay was immunoSEQ multiplex PCR, and TCRdb's table has in-frame clones only and misses some. The sample contains about 2.5 million clones, approximately 90% of which appear only once. Source material: naive CD4+ T cells from PBMCs. The receptors here all came from a man between 18 and 35 years old in good health. Some clones in this sample may be carry-over from other donors' samples. Both conserved end residues are part of each CDR3. The D gene is left open where the match is weak. Not every row has a clone size; where given, it reads once, few, many or a size class.

j_call d_call v_call clone_size cdr3_aa cdr3_nt
TRBJ2-7 . TRBV6-1 . CASSDRGQKDEQYF TGTGCCAGCAGTGATAGGGGACAAAAGGACGAGCAGTACTTC
TRBJ2-4 . TRBV5-1 . CASSLAAGAKNIQYF TGCGCCAGCAGCTTGGCCGCTGGGGCCAAAAACATTCAGTACTTC
TRBJ2-2 . TRBV6-1 . CASSVQGYSGELFF TGTGCCAGCAGTGTTCAGGGATACTCCGGGGAGCTGTTTTTT
TRBJ2-6 TRBD1 TRBV4-1 . CASSPIFGQGLGGANVLTF TGCGCCAGCAGCCCGATTTTCGGACAGGGGCTAGGTGGGGCCAACGTCCTGACTTTC
TRBJ2-7 . TRBV6-4 . CASLLADYEQYF TGTGCCAGCCTACTAGCAGATTACGAGCAGTACTTC
TRBJ2-1 . TRBV6-1 . CASSEPGRSYNEQFF TGTGCCAGCAGTGAGCCGGGCAGGAGCTACAATGAGCAGTTCTTC
TRBJ2-5 TRBD2 TRBV25-1 . CASRGTSGLLIAETQYF TGTGCCTCGCGGGGGACTAGCGGGTTGTTGATCGCGGAGACCCAGTACTTC
TRBJ1-1 . TRBV28 . CASQNQAGLGTEAFF TGTGCCAGCCAAAACCAGGCAGGGCTGGGCACTGAAGCTTTCTTT
TRBJ1-4 . TRBV18 . CASSPPGRGNEKLFF TGTGCCAGCTCACCCCCGGGACGGGGTAATGAAAAACTGTTTTTT
TRBJ2-2 . TRBV9 . CASRGEYGELFF TGTGCCAGCAGGGGGGAATACGGGGAGCTGTTTTTT
TRBJ2-1 . TRBV28 . CASSLAGPNEQFF TGTGCCAGCAGTTTGGCAGGGCCCAATGAGCAGTTCTTC
TRBJ2-5 . TRBV6-5 . CASSYGGAGETQYF TGTGCCAGCAGTTACGGGGGTGCGGGGGAGACCCAGTACTTC
TRBJ2-2 TRBD2 TRBV23-1 once CASSGRGGRGSNTGELFF TGCGCCAGCAGTGGGCGCGGGGGGCGGGGGTCGAACACCGGGGAGCTGTTTTTT
TRBJ2-5 . TRBV5-1 . CASHPTGPQETQYF TGCGCCAGCCACCCCACGGGACCTCAAGAGACCCAGTACTTC
TRBJ2-1 TRBD2 TRBV5-1 . CASSLELAGAYNEQFF TGCGCCAGCAGCTTGGAACTAGCGGGGGCCTACAATGAGCAGTTCTTC
TRBJ1-3 . TRBV12-5 . CASGLYHRNTIYF TGTGCTAGTGGTTTGTATCACCGAAACACCATATATTTT
TRBJ2-5 . TRBV9 . CASSVEGGLGWTQYF TGTGCCAGCAGCGTAGAGGGGGGACTCGGGTGGACCCAGTACTTC
TRBJ2-5 . TRBV9 . CASSVEVVGETQYF TGTGCCAGCAGCGTAGAGGTCGTAGGAGAGACCCAGTACTTC
TRBJ2-4 . TRBV28 . CASSFSPSETAWTKNIQYF TGTGCCAGCAGTTTCTCTCCTAGCGAGACGGCCTGGACCAAAAACATTCAGTACTTC
TRBJ2-7 . TRBV5-1 . CASSLAGASSYEQYF TGCGCCAGCAGCTTAGCCGGAGCGAGCTCCTACGAGCAGTACTTC
TRBJ2-7 . TRBV5-1 . CASSGGQGWTEQYF TGCGCCAGCAGTGGGGGTCAGGGGTGGACCGAGCAGTACTTC
TRBJ1-5 TRBD1 TRBV18 . CASSPPFLSTGGVQPQHF TGTGCCAGCTCACCACCATTTCTATCGACAGGGGGGGTTCAGCCCCAGCATTTT
TRBJ1-5 . TRBV6-5 . CASRAGGRQPQHF TGTGCCAGCAGGGCGGGGGGCAGGCAGCCCCAGCATTTT
TRBJ2-7 TRBD2 TRBV19 . CASTTGASGSYEQYF TGTGCCAGTACTACTGGCGCTAGCGGCTCCTACGAGCAGTACTTC
TRBJ2-7 . TRBV21-1 once CARQLAGGPYEQYF TGTGCCAGGCAACTAGCGGGAGGACCCTACGAGCAGTACTTC
TRBJ2-5 . TRBV7-3 . CASSLRGLAPQETQYF TGTGCCAGCAGCTTAAGAGGGCTAGCCCCCCAAGAGACCCAGTACTTC
TRBJ2-3 . TRBV28 . CASSSYTDTQYF TGTGCCAGCAGCTCGTACACAGATACGCAGTATTTT
TRBJ2-7 . TRBV9 . CASSPRGNAEQYF TGTGCCAGCAGCCCCCGTGGTAACGCCGAGCAGTACTTC
TRBJ1-5 . TRBV5-1 . CASRGEIEPQHF TGCGCCAGCAGGGGTGAGATAGAGCCCCAGCATTTT
TRBJ2-7 TRBD1 TRBV6-5 . CASSDTRWTGEQYF TGTGCCAGCAGCGACACCCGATGGACAGGCGAGCAGTACTTC
TRBJ2-5 . TRBV28 . CASSSLETQYF TGTGCCAGCAGTTCCTTGGAGACCCAGTACTTC
TRBJ2-1 TRBD2 TRBV25-1 . CASSELPGTSPGNEQFF TGTGCCAGCAGTGAACTACCCGGGACTAGTCCCGGCAATGAGCAGTTCTTC
TRBJ1-3 TRBD1 TRBV4-3 . CASSQGQGGTGNTIYF TGCGCCAGCAGCCAAGGACAGGGGGGCACTGGAAACACCATATATTTT
TRBJ1-2 TRBD1 TRBV9 . CASSVRTGPGNYGYTF TGTGCCAGCAGCGTTAGGACAGGGCCGGGGAACTATGGCTACACCTTC
TRBJ2-1 . TRBV7-9 . CASSLRGAVNEQFF TGTGCCAGCAGCTTACGGGGGGCCGTCAATGAGCAGTTCTTC
TRBJ1-1 . TRBV5-1 . CASSPRTETNTEAFF TGCGCCAGCAGCCCACGGACAGAAACGAACACTGAAGCTTTCTTT
TRBJ1-2 . TRBV6-6 few CASSYGAGYGYTF TGTGCCAGCAGTTACGGGGCGGGCTATGGCTACACCTTC
TRBJ2-7 TRBD1 TRBV6-5 . CASSKNRDRTYEQYF TGTGCCAGCAGCAAAAACCGGGACAGGACCTACGAGCAGTACTTC
TRBJ2-5 TRBD1 TRBV6-5 . CASSRTGTAVAQYF TGTGCCAGCAGCCGTACCGGGACAGCAGTCGCCCAGTACTTC
TRBJ2-7 TRBD1 TRBV4-2 . CASSPGTGEYEQYF TGTGCCAGCAGCCCCGGGACAGGCGAGTACGAGCAGTACTTC
TRBJ2-4 . TRBV5-4 . CASSLNDSRREYF TGTGCCAGCAGCTTGAATGATTCCAGGAGGGAGTACTTC
TRBJ1-2 TRBD1 TRBV7-9 . CASSQDGPQGAAHGYTF TGCGCCAGCAGCCAAGATGGCCCCCAGGGGGCTGCCCATGGCTACACCTTC
TRBJ2-7 TRBD2 TRBV7-2 . CASSLQRTSGSYEQYF TGTGCCAGCAGCCTGCAGCGGACTAGCGGGAGTTACGAGCAGTACTTC
TRBJ1-1 . TRBV2 . CASSALVVNTEAFF TGTGCCAGCAGTGCTCTGGTAGTGAACACTGAAGCTTTCTTT
TRBJ2-5 . TRBV28 . CASSTQRGVQETQYF TGTGCCAGCAGTACTCAGCGAGGGGTCCAAGAGACCCAGTACTTC
TRBJ2-3 . TRBV28 . CASSFRPGGTDTQYF TGTGCCAGCAGTTTTCGGCCAGGCGGGACAGATACGCAGTATTTT
TRBJ2-5 . TRBV11-2 . CASSPIQRAQWETQYF TGTGCCAGCAGCCCCATCCAGCGGGCGCAGTGGGAGACCCAGTACTTC
TRBJ1-1 . TRBV9 once CASSVREGGNTEAFF TGTGCCAGCAGCGTCCGAGAGGGGGGGAACACTGAAGCTTTCTTT
TRBJ1-1 . TRBV5-5 . CASSPGVLTEAFF TGTGCCAGCAGCCCAGGGGTTCTCACTGAAGCTTTCTTT
TRBJ1-1 TRBD1 TRBV27 . CASSPWTGNSGAFF TGTGCCAGCAGCCCCTGGACAGGGAACAGTGGAGCTTTCTTT
TRBJ2-7 TRBD2 TRBV7-8 . CASNVWEGYEQYF TGTGCCAGCAATGTGTGGGAGGGCTACGAGCAGTACTTC
TRBJ2-2 . TRBV30 . CAWSVGGNTGELFF TGTGCCTGGAGTGTAGGAGGGAACACCGGGGAGCTGTTTTTT